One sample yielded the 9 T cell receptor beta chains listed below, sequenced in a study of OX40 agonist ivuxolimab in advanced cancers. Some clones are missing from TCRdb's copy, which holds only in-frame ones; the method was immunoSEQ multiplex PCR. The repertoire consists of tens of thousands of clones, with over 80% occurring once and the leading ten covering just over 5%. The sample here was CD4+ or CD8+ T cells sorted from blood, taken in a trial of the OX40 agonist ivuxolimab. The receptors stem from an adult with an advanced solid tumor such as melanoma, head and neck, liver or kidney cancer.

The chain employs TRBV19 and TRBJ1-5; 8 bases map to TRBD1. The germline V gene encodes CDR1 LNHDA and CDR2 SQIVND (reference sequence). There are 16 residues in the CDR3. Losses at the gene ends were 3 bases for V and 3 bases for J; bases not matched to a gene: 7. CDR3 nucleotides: TGTGCCAGTAGTATGCGGACAGGGTCGAACAATCAGCCCCAGCATTTT. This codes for CASSMRTGSNNQPQHF.

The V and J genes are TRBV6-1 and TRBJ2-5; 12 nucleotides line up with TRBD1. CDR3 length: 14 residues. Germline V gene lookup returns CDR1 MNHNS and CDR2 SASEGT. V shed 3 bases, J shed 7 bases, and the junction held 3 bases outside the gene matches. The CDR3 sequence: CASSERDRGPTQYF. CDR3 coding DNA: TGTGCCAGCAGTGAGAGGGACAGGGGGCCGACCCAGTACTTC.

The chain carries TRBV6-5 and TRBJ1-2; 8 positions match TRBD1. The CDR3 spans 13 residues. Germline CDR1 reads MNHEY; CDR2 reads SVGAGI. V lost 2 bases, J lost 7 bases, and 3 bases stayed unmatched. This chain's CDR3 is CASSYQGAVGYTF. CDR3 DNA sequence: TGTGCCAGCAGTTACCAGGGGGCCGTTGGCTACACCTTC.

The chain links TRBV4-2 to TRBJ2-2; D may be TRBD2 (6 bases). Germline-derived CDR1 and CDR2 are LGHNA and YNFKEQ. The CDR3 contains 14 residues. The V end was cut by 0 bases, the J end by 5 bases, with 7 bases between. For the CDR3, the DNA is TGTGCCAGCAGCCAAGAGGAGGGGACCGGGGAGCTGTTTTTT. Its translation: CASSQEEGTGELFF.

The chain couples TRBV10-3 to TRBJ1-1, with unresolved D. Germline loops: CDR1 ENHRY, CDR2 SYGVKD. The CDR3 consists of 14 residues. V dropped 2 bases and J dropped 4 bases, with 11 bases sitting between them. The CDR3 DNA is TGTGCCATCAGTGAGAGGGAGGGCTTCACTGAAGCTTTCTTT. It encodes CAISEREGFTEAFF.

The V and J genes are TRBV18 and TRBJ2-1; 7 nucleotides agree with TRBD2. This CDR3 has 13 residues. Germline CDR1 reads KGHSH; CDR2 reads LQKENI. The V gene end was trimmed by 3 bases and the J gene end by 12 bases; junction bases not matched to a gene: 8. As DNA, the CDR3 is TGTGCCAGCTCACCCGGACTAGGGGACCCGCAGTTCTTC. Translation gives CASSPGLGDPQFF.

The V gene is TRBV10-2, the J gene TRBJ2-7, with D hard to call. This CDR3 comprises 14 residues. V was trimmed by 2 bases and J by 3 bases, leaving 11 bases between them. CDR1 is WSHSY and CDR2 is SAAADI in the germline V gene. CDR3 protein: CASSEQSTDYEQYF. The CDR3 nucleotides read TGCGCCAGCAGTGAGCAGTCTACTGACTACGAGCAGTACTTC.

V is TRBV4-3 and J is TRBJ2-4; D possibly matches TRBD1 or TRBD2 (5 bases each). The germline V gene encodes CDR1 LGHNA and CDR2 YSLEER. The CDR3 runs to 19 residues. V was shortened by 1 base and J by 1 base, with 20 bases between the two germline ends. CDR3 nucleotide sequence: TGCGCCAGCAGCCAAGGTCTCCCCCTAGCAAACAGGGCCAAAAACATTCAGTACTTC. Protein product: CASSQGLPLANRAKNIQYF.

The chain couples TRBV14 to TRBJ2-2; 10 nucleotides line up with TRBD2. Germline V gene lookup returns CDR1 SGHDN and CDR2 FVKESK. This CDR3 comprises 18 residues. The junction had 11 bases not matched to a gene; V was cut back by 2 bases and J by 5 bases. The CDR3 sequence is CASSQPPRLAGETGELFF. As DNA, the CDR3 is TGTGCCAGCAGCCAACCTCCCCGGCTAGCGGGAGAGACCGGGGAGCTGTTTTTT.